This TCR beta chain was captured in a study of CD8 T cells in ankylosing spondylitis. This clonotype was seen a few times. Its antigen remains unknown. 5'-RACE, quantitative and with molecular barcodes, yielded the TCR beta libraries. TCRdb re-called the 5' RACE reads through MiXCR, storing one row per CDR3 protein. The table includes a few hundred thousand distinct CDR3 sequences, approximately 20% detected once. The CDR3 is made up of 14 amino acids. Trimming took 7 bases from V and 8 from J; bases not matched to a gene: 9. CDR1 and CDR2 from the germline V gene are MNHEY and SVGEGT. Study-wide points: Seemingly distinctive of ankylosing spondylitis blood was a TCR beta motif formed by eight highly homologous variants.

This TCR was sampled from a male donor with ankylosing spondylitis. Sequences were obtained from blood, either unsorted or a sorted T cell fraction (not recorded which). This chain links TRBV6-2 or TRBV6-3 with TRBJ2-1; 9 bases match TRBD1. The CDR3 reads CASTGQGGSDEQFF. As DNA, the CDR3 is TGTGCCAGCACGGGACAGGGTGGGTCCGATGAGCAGTTCTTC.